These T cell receptor beta chains were read from a single sample in a study of blood T cell repertoires in COVID-19. Sequencing used immunoSEQ multiplex PCR; TCRdb keeps in-frame clones, though not all of them. The table has roughly 80,000 clones, around four fifths seen once. Sequenced input: peripheral blood. The receptors here all came from a human donor in a cohort sampled during active COVID-19. Both conserved end residues are part of each CDR3. D genes are given only for firm matches. Rows may omit the clone size; those that give it use once, few, many or a size class.

>.|.|TRBV19|TRBJ1-1
TGTGCCAGTAGTATAGATTCCAGGAACACTGAAGCTTTCTTT
CASSIDSRNTEAFF
>.|.|TRBV18|TRBJ1-1
TGTGCCAGCTCACCCTTCTCTGGTCCGGGGGGAAGTGTGACTGAAGCTTTCTTT
CASSPFSGPGGSVTEAFF
>once|TRBD2|TRBV4-1|TRBJ2-5
TGCGCCAGCAGCCATGTCGGGGGGGTGCGCGAGACCCAGTACTTC
CASSHVGGVRETQYF
>.|TRBD2|TRBV7-3|TRBJ2-7
TGTGCCAGCAGCGACCGTAGCGGGGGCTCCTACGAGCAGTACTTC
CASSDRSGGSYEQYF
>few|.|TRBV24-1|TRBJ2-1
TGTGCCACCAGTAAGAACACCGGGAATGAGCAGTTCTTC
CATSKNTGNEQFF
>.|TRBD1|TRBV6-5|TRBJ2-2
TGTGCCAGCAGTTTTGACAGGGCGGGGGAGCTGTTTTTT
CASSFDRAGELFF
>few|.|TRBV5-1|TRBJ1-1
TGCGCCAGCAGCCCGGGAGGAAGCAGGTTAAACACTGAAGCTTTCTTT
CASSPGGSRLNTEAFF
>once|.|TRBV5-1|TRBJ1-3
TGCGCCAGCAGCTCCAGTGCGGGTTCTGGAAACACCATATATTTT
CASSSSAGSGNTIYF
>.|.|TRBV2|TRBJ1-5
TGTGCCAGTGGCGGGACCGTTAATCAGCCCCAGCATTTT
CASGGTVNQPQHF
>.|.|TRBV13|TRBJ2-7
TGTGCCAGCAGCTTAGAGGGCGGGGAGCAGTACTTC
CASSLEGGEQYF
>.|TRBD2|TRBV7-9|TRBJ2-3
TGTGCCAGCAGCTCCCGGCGACTAGCCAGCACAGATACGCAGTATTTT
CASSSRRLASTDTQYF
>.|TRBD1|TRBV10-3|TRBJ1-2
TGTGCCATCAGTGTGGACAGGGGGAACTATGGCTACACCTTC
CAISVDRGNYGYTF
>few|TRBD1|TRBV4-1|TRBJ2-5
TGCGCCAGCAGCCAAGCGGACAGGGGACTCCAAGAGACCCAGTACTTC
CASSQADRGLQETQYF
>.|.|TRBV16|TRBJ1-1
TGTGCCAGCAGCCAATGGGGCTTCAGGACCCTTATGAACACTGAAGCTTTCTTT
CASSQWGFRTLMNTEAFF
>.|TRBD1|TRBV10-1|TRBJ1-5
TGCGCCAGAAGGACAGGGGGCAATCAGCCCCAGCATTTT
CARRTGGNQPQHF
>once|.|TRBV30|TRBJ1-4
TGTGCCTGGAGTGAGGGAGGCAGGGACGAAAAACTGTTTTTT
CAWSEGGRDEKLFF
>.|TRBD1|TRBV5-6|TRBJ1-5
TGTGCCAGCAGCTTGGCGGGACAGGGGTATCAGCCCCAGCATTTT
CASSLAGQGYQPQHF
>.|.|TRBV30|TRBJ1-6
TGTGCCTTCCTCTACAGGGCTGAAAATTCACCCCTCCACTTT
CAFLYRAENSPLHF
>.|TRBD2|TRBV5-4|TRBJ2-7
TGTGCCAGCAGCCTCAGGACTAGCGGGGCGTCCTACGAGCAGTACTTC
CASSLRTSGASYEQYF
>.|TRBD2|TRBV4-1|TRBJ2-3
TGCGCCAGCAGCCAAGAGAGGACTAGCGGGGGGTCTGATACGCAGTATTTT
CASSQERTSGGSDTQYF
>once|TRBD1|TRBV5-1|TRBJ2-7
TGCGCCAGCAGCTTGGGGACAGGGGCCTACGAGCAGTACTTC
CASSLGTGAYEQYF
>once|TRBD2|TRBV7-6|TRBJ2-7
TGTGCCAGCAGCAAGATGGCGGGACTAGCGCTGTCCTACGAGCAGTACTTC
CASSKMAGLALSYEQYF
>.|.|TRBV7-2|TRBJ2-2
TGTGCCAGCACCGTCGACAGGAGGTCCGGGGAGCTGTTTTTT
CASTVDRRSGELFF
>.|TRBD1|TRBV9|TRBJ1-2
TGTGCCAGCAGCAAAGGGACAGGGGGCGATGGCTACACCTTC
CASSKGTGGDGYTF
>.|TRBD2|TRBV11-3|TRBJ2-1
TGTGCCAGCAGCTTAGAAGCGGGGGGGATCCCCTCCTACAATGAGCAGTTCTTC
CASSLEAGGIPSYNEQFF
>.|.|TRBV4-1|TRBJ2-7
TGCGCCAGCAGCCAAGTAAGGGGCGCCTACGAGCAGTACTTC
CASSQVRGAYEQYF
>.|TRBD1|TRBV14|TRBJ1-2
TGTGCCAGCAGCCATCGACAGGGGGGAATTCTCAACTATGGCTACACCTTC
CASSHRQGGILNYGYTF
>once|TRBD1|TRBV5-1|TRBJ1-2
TGCGCCAGCAGCTTACAGGGGCCGTATGGCTACACCTTC
CASSLQGPYGYTF
>.|TRBD2|TRBV7-6|TRBJ2-1
TGTGCCAGCAGCCCCTCTAGCGGGGGACCTACCTACAATGAGCAGTTCTTC
CASSPSSGGPTYNEQFF
>.|.|TRBV21-1|TRBJ1-2
TGTGCCAGCAGCAAACGAGGTAAGGGCTACACCTTC
CASSKRGKGYTF
>.|.|TRBV4-1|TRBJ1-1
TGCGCCAGTAAAGTCCAGGGACTCAGTACTGAAGCTTTCTTT
CASKVQGLSTEAFF
>.|TRBD1|TRBV5-1|TRBJ2-7
TGCGCCAGCAGCTCGGACAGGGGATTCTACGAGCAGTACTTC
CASSSDRGFYEQYF
>.|TRBD1|TRBV10-3|TRBJ2-2
TGTGCCATCAGTGAGTCCAGACAGGGGAGCAGCACCGGGGAGCTGTTTTTT
CAISESRQGSSTGELFF
>.|.|TRBV27|TRBJ2-3
TGTGCCAGCAGTTTTAGCTCGCAGTATTTT
CASSFSSQYF
>.|.|TRBV2|TRBJ2-3
TGTGCCAGCAGTGATAGGAGACTCCCGGGAGATACGCAGTATTTT
CASSDRRLPGDTQYF
>once|.|TRBV5-1|TRBJ1-6
TGCGCCAGCAGCCCTGGGGTAGCGGAGACCAATTCACCCCTCCACTTT
CASSPGVAETNSPLHF